This TCR beta chain emerged from a study of blood T cells in healthy people across ages (dated by TCRdb to between 2014 and 2016). For the study in its entirety: Template switching captured roughly one uniquely barcoded TCR beta cDNA molecule per two T cells in model experiments. For two donors (one aged 18 to 30 and one aged 80 or older), the study analyzed two additional independent replicas of 1 million unique cDNA reads from the same blood draw. To track age-related changes in TCR beta repertoire diversity, the study relied on deep sequencing normalized with unique cDNA molecular identifiers. The donors were divided into four age groups: young (average approximately 15 years), middle-aged (about 40), aged (approximately 62) and long-lived (about 80). Here is what the overall study found, with its caveats: There was a strong correlation between observed TCR beta diversity and the percentage of naive T cells measured by flow cytometry. Estimates of total diversity based on one million sequenced T cells were regarded as lower bounds and as underestimates. As age increased, observed TCR beta diversity per million T cells dropped in a roughly linear way, and a significant reduction was already evident by age 40. Bulk unsorted PBMC profiling prevented conclusive comparison of naive and antigen-experienced compartments. Because donor CMV infection status was unknown, age-related changes in expanded clonotypes were potentially confounded. Compared with the aged group, more naive CD4+ T cells, fewer expanded clones and increased TCR diversity were shown by the long-lived group, suggesting age selection.

Details on this clonotype: Its target antigen remains unknown. A read error may explain this, as a much larger clone is one base away.

Donors were 39 systemically healthy Caucasian individuals from Russia aged about 6 to 100 years. Each donor gave roughly 9.5 milliliters of peripheral blood, collected into EDTA-treated Vacutainer tubes. Ficoll-Paque density-gradient centrifugation was used to isolate PBMCs, with at least 6 million obtained per sample. Total RNA, at least 6 micrograms per sample, was extracted from PBMCs with Trizol reagent. Naive CD45RAhigh/CD27high T cell percentages were measured by flow cytometry on a PBMC aliquot from every donor. CDR1 SGHTA and CDR2 FQGNSA were looked up in the germline V gene. The CDR3 contains 13 residues, cysteine and phenylalanine counted. The sequence is cut down to CDR3 DNA, 39 bases in frame from base 1. Receptor libraries were prepared by 5' RACE. Instrument used: Illumina HiSeq 2500. A second about 7 to 11 cycle PCR used a sample-barcoded 5' primer and a J-beta primer mix. Each TCR beta cDNA molecule received a unique molecular identifier from a template-switch 5' adaptor carrying 12 random nucleotides. At least 2.5 million CDR3-containing paired-end reads were obtained from each sample. First-strand cDNA synthesis was performed from all RNA using the Mint cDNA synthesis kit, with priming by a TRBC-specific oligonucleotide. Following uracil-DNA glycosylase treatment, a first 18-cycle PCR with universal primers M1SS and BC2_uni_R was performed on all cDNA. On the study's bioinformatics: Each sample was normalized by randomly selecting 1 million high-quality reads, each carrying a distinct molecular identifier. Reads with shared molecular identifiers were discarded instead of being binned into consensus sequences. MiTCR, set to a Q25 quality threshold and the strictest error-elimination algorithm, was used for CDR3 identification, clonotype clustering and error correction. A nonparametric unseen species model with Euler transformation was used to estimate lower-bound total TCR beta diversity. TCRdb reprocessing: public reads trimmed at Q25 with fastp, clones called with MiXCR, in-frame beta chains kept. Rows with a matching CDR3 protein are joined into one entry that keeps the most common DNA and genes. TCRdb, rather than the study authors, made the V and J calls. The sample table lists about 840,000 distinct CDR3 sequences, about 27% of them with a count of one. Of the sample, more than 8.5% falls within the top ten clones.

This sample was shared with a second study, whose subject was T cells of mothers and their children. The second study also describes: Donors were nine systemically healthy Caucasian individuals: three mothers and their six children. cDNA synthesis used all of the extracted RNA, with 1.5 ug of RNA in each 15 ul reaction. Sample barcodes and 2-4 random nucleotides were added via the M1S primer in the second PCR. More than 8 million TCR beta CDR3 reads were obtained from each mother, and roughly 3 million reads were obtained from each child. Thymic selection shapes the output of TCR recombination in a similar way in related and unrelated pairs, and inherited differences have a minor effect. Normalized repertoire overlap in related mother-child pairs was always slightly higher than in unrelated mother-child pairs, but the difference was never significant. No persistent microchimeric T cell clones were found, with a detection sensitivity of approximately 94 clones per million clonotypes. Deep NGS was used in the study to compare the TCR beta repertoires of mothers and children and to look for features that separate related mother-child pairs from unrelated individuals. Mothers averaged about 40 +/- 4 years of age and children averaged roughly 12 +/- 4 years. Libraries were sequenced on Illumina HiSeq 2000 with 100+100 nt paired-end reads after adapter ligation with NEBNext reagents. To prevent cross-contamination, the mother and child libraries were prepared one month apart and sequenced in separate runs. For each donor, somewhere between about 450,000 and 2,000,000 distinct TCR beta clonotypes were identified. Naive TCR beta clonotypes were estimated from low-frequency clonotypes matched to each donor's FACS-determined naive share, without sorting.

Sequences were obtained from blood. This TCR came from a middle-aged woman in good health. The sequence is built from TRBV7-2 and TRBJ2-5; 7 bases in the junction line up with TRBD2. The bases read TGTGCCAGCAAGCGGGGCTTCCAAGAGACCCGGTACTTC. The resulting protein is CASKRGFQETRYF.